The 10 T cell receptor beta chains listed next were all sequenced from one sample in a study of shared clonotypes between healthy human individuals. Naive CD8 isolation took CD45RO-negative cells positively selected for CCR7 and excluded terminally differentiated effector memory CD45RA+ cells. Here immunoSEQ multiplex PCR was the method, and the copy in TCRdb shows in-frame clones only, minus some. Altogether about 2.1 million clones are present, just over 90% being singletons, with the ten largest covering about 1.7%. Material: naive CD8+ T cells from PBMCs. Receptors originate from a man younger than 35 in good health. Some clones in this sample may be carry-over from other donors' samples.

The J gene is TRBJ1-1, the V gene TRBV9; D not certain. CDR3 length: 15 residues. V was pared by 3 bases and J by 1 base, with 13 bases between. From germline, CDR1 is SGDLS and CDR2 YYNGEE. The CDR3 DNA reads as TGTGCCAGCAGCGGAGGCCTGACGGGGAACACTGAAGCTTTCTTT. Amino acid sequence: CASSGGLTGNTEAFF.

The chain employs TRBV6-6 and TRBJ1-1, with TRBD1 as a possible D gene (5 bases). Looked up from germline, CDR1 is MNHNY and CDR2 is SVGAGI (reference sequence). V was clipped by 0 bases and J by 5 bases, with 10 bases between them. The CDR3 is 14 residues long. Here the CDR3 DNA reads TGTGCCAGCAGTTACTCGGGTAGGGGTACTGAAGCTTTCTTT. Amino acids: CASSYSGRGTEAFF.

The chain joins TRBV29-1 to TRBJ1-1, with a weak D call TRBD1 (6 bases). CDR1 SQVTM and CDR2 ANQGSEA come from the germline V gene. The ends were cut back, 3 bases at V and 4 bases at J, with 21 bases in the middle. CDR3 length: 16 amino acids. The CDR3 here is CSVEGAVPLAGTEAFF. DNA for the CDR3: TGCAGCGTTGAGGGGGCAGTGCCATTGGCGGGCACTGAAGCTTTCTTT.

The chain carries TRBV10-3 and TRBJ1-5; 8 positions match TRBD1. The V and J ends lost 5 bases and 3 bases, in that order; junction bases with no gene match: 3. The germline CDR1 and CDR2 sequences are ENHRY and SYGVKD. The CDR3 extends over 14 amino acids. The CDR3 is CAISPTGDNQPQHF. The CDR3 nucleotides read TGTGCCATCAGTCCGACAGGGGACAATCAGCCCCAGCATTTT.

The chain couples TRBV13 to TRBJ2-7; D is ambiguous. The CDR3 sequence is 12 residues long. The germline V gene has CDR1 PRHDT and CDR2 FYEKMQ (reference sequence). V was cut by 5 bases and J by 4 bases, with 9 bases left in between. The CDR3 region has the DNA TGTGCCAGCAGCGGGCGAGGTTACGAGCAGTACTTC. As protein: CASSGRGYEQYF.

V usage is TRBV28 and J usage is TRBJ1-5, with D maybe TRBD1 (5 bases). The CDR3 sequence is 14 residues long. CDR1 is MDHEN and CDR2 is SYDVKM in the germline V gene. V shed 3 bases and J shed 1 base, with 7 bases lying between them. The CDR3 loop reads CASSFRQSNQPQHF. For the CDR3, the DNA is TGTGCCAGCAGTTTTAGACAGAGCAATCAGCCCCAGCATTTT.

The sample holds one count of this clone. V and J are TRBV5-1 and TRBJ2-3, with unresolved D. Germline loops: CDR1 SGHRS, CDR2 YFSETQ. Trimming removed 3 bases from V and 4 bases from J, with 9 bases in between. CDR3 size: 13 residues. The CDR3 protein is CASSSPRSDTQYF. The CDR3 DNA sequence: TGCGCCAGCAGCTCCCCCCGTTCAGATACGCAGTATTTT.

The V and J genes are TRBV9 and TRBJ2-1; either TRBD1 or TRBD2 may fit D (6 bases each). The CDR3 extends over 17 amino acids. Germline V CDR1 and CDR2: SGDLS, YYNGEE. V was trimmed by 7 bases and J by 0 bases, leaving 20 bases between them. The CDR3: CASSGGRALSSYNEQFF. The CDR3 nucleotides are TGTGCCAGCTCTGGGGGGCGAGCTCTGAGCTCCTACAATGAGCAGTTCTTC.

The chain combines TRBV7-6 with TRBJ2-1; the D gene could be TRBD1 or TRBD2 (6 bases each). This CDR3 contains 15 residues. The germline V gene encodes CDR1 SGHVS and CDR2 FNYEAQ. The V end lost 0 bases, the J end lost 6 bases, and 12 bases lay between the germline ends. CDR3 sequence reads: CASSLARGLSNEQFF. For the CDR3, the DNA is TGTGCCAGCAGCTTAGCCAGGGGACTCAGCAATGAGCAGTTCTTC.

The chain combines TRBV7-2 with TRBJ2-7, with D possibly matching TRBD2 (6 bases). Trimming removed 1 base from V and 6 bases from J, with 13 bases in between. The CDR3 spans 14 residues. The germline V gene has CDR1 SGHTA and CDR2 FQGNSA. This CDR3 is CASSLGAGTAEQYF. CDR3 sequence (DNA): TGTGCCAGCAGCTTAGGGGCGGGGACGGCCGAGCAGTACTTC.